Listed here are 29 T cell receptor beta chains from one sample, sequenced in a study of cytomegalovirus exposure and HLA in healthy donors. In the PCR, 60 Vbeta and 13 Jbeta primers were used. Repertoires were generated with immunoSEQ multiplex PCR, while TCRdb's copy carries only in-frame clones and drops some. This table holds 99,000 or so clones, 83% found once. Sample: PBMCs. The receptors were gathered from a man aged 18 to 30 in good health and CMV-seronegative.

The chain carries TRBV11-2 and TRBJ2-5; TRBD1 matches 9 bases. This CDR3 region has 15 residues. The junction had 6 bases not matched to a gene; V was cut back by 4 bases and J by 3 bases. Germline V lookup: CDR1 SGHAT, CDR2 FQNNGV. As DNA, the CDR3 is TGTGCCAGCAGCTCTTGGACAGGGGTCGAAGAGACCCAGTACTTC. It specifies CASSSWTGVEETQYF. The variable domain in full, with the rest retrieved from reference TRBV11-2 and TRBJ2-5, is EAGVAQSPRYKIIEKRQSVAFWCNPISGHATLYWYQQILGQGPKLLIQFQNNGVVDDSQLPKDRFSAERLKGVDSTLKIQPAKLEDSAVYLCASSSWTGVEETQYFGPGTRLLVL.

The chain couples TRBV6-6 to TRBJ1-2, with D perhaps matching TRBD1 (6 bases). The V end was cut by 7 bases, the J end by 6 bases, with 15 bases between. In germline, CDR1 is MNHNY, CDR2 SVGAGI (reference sequence). CDR3 size: 13 residues. The CDR3 bases are TGTGCCAGCACCCCTCCCGGGACAAATGGCTACACCTTC. Translation: CASTPPGTNGYTF.

The gene calls are TRBV19 and TRBJ1-5; D unclear. CDR1 and CDR2 from the germline V gene are LNHDA and SQIVND (reference sequence). The CDR3 is made up of 14 amino acids. V lost 4 bases and J 1 base, leaving 8 bases between the germline ends. The CDR3 nucleotides read TGTGCCAGTAGTAGACGGGAGAGCAATCAGCCCCAGCATTTT. Translating it yields CASSRRESNQPQHF.

The rearrangement joins TRBV7-9 to TRBJ2-7; 8 bases fit TRBD1. The V gene end was trimmed by 1 base and the J gene end by 1 base; junction bases not matched to a gene: 0. In germline, CDR1 is SEHNR, CDR2 FQNEAQ (reference sequence). The CDR3 spans 14 residues. The CDR3 spells CASSLGTGSYEQYF. Written as DNA, the CDR3 is TGTGCCAGCAGCTTAGGGACAGGGTCCTACGAGCAGTACTTC.

J is TRBJ2-1 and V is TRBV4-3; 9 bases match TRBD2. This CDR3 spans 16 amino acids. Trimming cost V 0 bases and J 8 bases; bases outside gene matches: 8. Germline values: CDR1 LGHNA, CDR2 YSLEER. The CDR3 protein is CASSQDRASGIHEQFF. CDR3 nucleotides: TGCGCCAGCAGCCAAGATCGGGCTAGCGGGATTCATGAGCAGTTCTTC.

The chain is built from TRBV14 and TRBJ1-4; D possibly corresponds to TRBD1 (5 bases). CDR1 and CDR2 from the germline V gene are SGHDN and FVKESK. V dropped 5 bases and J dropped 5 bases, with 15 bases sitting between them. There are 15 residues in the CDR3. The CDR3 sequence: CASSSKIGVNEKLFF. The CDR3 nucleotides read TGTGCCAGCAGCTCTAAAATAGGGGTAAATGAAAAACTGTTTTTT. Full variable domain (rest looked up from reference TRBV14 and TRBJ1-4): EAGVTQFPSHSVIEKGQTVTLRCDPISGHDNLYWYRRVMGKEIKFLLHFVKESKQDESGMPNNRFLAERTGGTYSTLKVQPAELEDSGVYFCASSSKIGVNEKLFFGSGTQLSVL.

This clone appeared a single time. The chain combines TRBV11-2 with TRBJ1-2; D not certain. Per germline, CDR1 SGHAT and CDR2 FQNNGV. V lost 1 base and J lost 7, with 10 bases in between. The CDR3 totals 13 residues. Here the CDR3 reads CASSLGAYLGYTF. The DNA of the CDR3 is TGTGCCAGCAGCTTAGGGGCGTACCTTGGCTACACCTTC.

V gene TRBV5-1 combines with J gene TRBJ2-1, with 9 bases that match TRBD2. Losses at the gene ends were 6 bases for V and 0 bases for J; bases not matched to a gene: 7. Germline values: CDR1 SGHRS, CDR2 YFSETQ. The CDR3 has 16 residues. The CDR3 DNA follows: TGCGCCAGCAAATACCTTAGCGGGAGCTCCTACAATGAGCAGTTCTTC. It encodes CASKYLSGSSYNEQFF.

The V call is TRBV28, the J call TRBJ2-7; D might be TRBD2 (6 bases). The CDR3 runs to 15 residues. The V end was cut by 5 bases, the J end by 1 base, with 15 bases between. Germline V lookup: CDR1 MDHEN, CDR2 SYDVKM. CDR3: CASSPPGERSYEQYF. The DNA of the CDR3 is TGTGCCAGCAGTCCGCCGGGGGAGAGGTCCTACGAGCAGTACTTC.

CDR3 DNA sequence: TGTGCCAGTAGTATGACAGGGCTATACGAGCAGTACTTC. The encoded protein is CASSMTGLYEQYF. The chain is built from TRBV19 and TRBJ2-7; 7 positions agree with TRBD1. CDR1 is LNHDA and CDR2 is SQIVND in the germline V gene (reference sequence). CDR3 length: 13 residues. V was pared by 3 bases and J by 4 bases, with 3 bases of the junction left unmatched.

This clone was found once. This chain uses TRBV7-3 with TRBJ2-2; 7 nucleotides line up with TRBD2. CDR3 length: 15 amino acids. Unmatched junction bases numbered 6, after V lost 5 bases and J lost 3 bases. Germline V lookup: CDR1 SGHTA, CDR2 FQGTGA. The CDR3 sequence is CASSLTGGDTGELFF. The CDR3 nucleotides read TGTGCCAGCAGCCTGACGGGGGGAGACACCGGGGAGCTGTTTTTT.

The gene calls are TRBV5-6 and TRBJ2-7; a weak D match, TRBD1 (5 bases). This CDR3 is built from 13 residues. Per the germline V gene, CDR1 is SGHDT and CDR2 is YYEEEE. Trimming took off 4 bases at V and 3 bases at J, with 11 bases between the two ends. The CDR3 protein is CASSATTGYEQYF. For the CDR3, the DNA is TGTGCCAGCAGCGCCACCACAGGCTACGAGCAGTACTTC.

The CDR3 spells CASSSTGLDGYTF. In DNA, the CDR3 is TGCGCCAGCAGCAGTACAGGGTTAGATGGCTACACCTTC. The chain links TRBV5-1 to TRBJ1-2; TRBD1 might be the D (6 bases). The V end was cut by 4 bases, the J end by 6 bases, with 13 bases between. In germline, CDR1 is SGHRS, CDR2 YFSETQ. The CDR3 consists of 13 residues.

The genes are TRBV5-1 and TRBJ1-2; the match to TRBD1 covers 9 bases. This CDR3 region has 14 residues. Per germline, CDR1 SGHRS and CDR2 YFSETQ. J was trimmed by 7 bases and V by 4 bases; bases with no gene match: 8. CDR3 loop: CASSPGTGIIGYTF. CDR3 DNA sequence: TGCGCCAGCAGCCCCGGGACAGGGATCATTGGCTACACCTTC.

This clone has a single count. V is TRBV2 and J is TRBJ2-7, with 9 positions matching TRBD2. CDR3 size: 16 residues. The V gene end was trimmed by 5 bases and the J gene end by 4 bases; junction bases not matched to a gene: 12. The V gene's germline CDR1 is SNHLY and CDR2 FYNNEI. The CDR3 reads CASSKGLAMVGYEQYF. CDR3 DNA: TGTGCCAGCAGTAAGGGACTAGCTATGGTAGGGTACGAGCAGTACTTC.

The chain joins TRBV6-5 to TRBJ2-7; 9 positions match TRBD1. CDR1 and CDR2 (germline): MNHEY, SVGAGI. This CDR3 comprises 14 residues. V was clipped by 5 bases and J by 3 bases; unmatched bases: 5. The CDR3 DNA reads TGTGCCAGCAGTGTTCGACAGGGGGGCTACGAGCAGTACTTC. Protein: CASSVRQGGYEQYF.

The DNA for the CDR3 is TGCGCCAGCAGTGAAAGACCGGGACTAGGAGCTTTCTTT. Its protein is CASSERPGLGAFF. J is TRBJ1-1 and V is TRBV10-1; D is perhaps TRBD1 (5 bases). The V and J ends lost 3 bases and 10 bases respectively, with 15 bases between them. The CDR3 runs to 13 residues. Germline V gene lookup returns CDR1 WNHNN and CDR2 SYGVQD (reference sequence).

V is TRBV18 and J is TRBJ2-7; 9 bases are a match to TRBD1. Germline loops: CDR1 KGHSH, CDR2 LQKENI. The CDR3 runs to 14 residues. With 2 bases clipped from V and 2 bases from J, the junction kept 1 base outside the gene matches. DNA of the CDR3: TGTGCCAGCTCACCAGGGACAGGGACCTACGAGCAGTACTTC. Translation: CASSPGTGTYEQYF.

V usage is TRBV9 and J usage is TRBJ2-7; possible D gene TRBD1, 7 bases. From germline, CDR1 is SGDLS and CDR2 YYNGEE. V was pared by 4 bases and J by 6 bases, with 26 bases between. The CDR3 is 17 amino acids. CDR3 DNA: TGTGCCAGCAGCCCCCCCGGGGGACAGCGTCCTATGCTCGAGCAGTACTTC. It yields the protein CASSPPGGQRPMLEQYF.

This clone was counted a single time. V and J are TRBV25-1 and TRBJ2-1; 13 bases align to TRBD2. V shed 6 bases, J shed 8 bases, and the junction held 7 bases outside the gene matches. The germline gives CDR1 MGHDK, CDR2 SYGVNS. The CDR3 totals 15 residues. The CDR3 DNA follows: TGTGCCAGCAGGGACACTAGCGGGAGGGGGCATGAGCAGTTCTTC. Protein sequence: CASRDTSGRGHEQFF.

The rearrangement joins TRBV6-6 to TRBJ1-2; no definite D call. Germline V gene data show CDR1 as MNHNY and CDR2 as SVGAGI (reference sequence). The V end was cut by 0 bases, the J end by 4 bases, with 12 bases between. The CDR3 extends over 15 amino acids. CDR3 protein: CASSYSSVSGYGYTF. Written as DNA, the CDR3 is TGTGCCAGCAGTTACTCATCGGTTTCGGGCTATGGCTACACCTTC.

The genes are TRBV7-2 and TRBJ2-1; a possible D gene is TRBD2 (5 bases). The ends were cut back, 0 bases at V and 2 bases at J, with 5 bases in the middle. The CDR3 sequence is 14 residues long. The germline V gene has CDR1 SGHTA and CDR2 FQGNSA. The CDR3 spells CASSLAGAYNEQFF. The CDR3 DNA sequence: TGTGCCAGCAGCTTAGCGGGAGCCTACAATGAGCAGTTCTTC.

The CDR3 is CASSQDRGQPQHF. CDR3 coding DNA: TGCGCCAGCAGCCAAGACCGGGGACAGCCCCAGCATTTT. The V gene is TRBV5-1, the J gene TRBJ1-5; no reliable D call. Trimming stripped 4 bases from V and 7 bases from J, with 12 bases between. This CDR3 comprises 13 residues. Germline V gene data show CDR1 as SGHRS and CDR2 as YFSETQ.

The rearrangement links TRBV7-8 to TRBJ1-1, with D possibly matching TRBD1 (5 bases). Germline V gene sequence: CDR1 SGHVS, CDR2 FQNEAQ. The V and J ends lost 5 bases and 6 bases respectively, with 13 bases between them. This CDR3 spans 13 amino acids. The CDR3 region is CASSPKTEAEAFF. CDR3 bases: TGTGCCAGCAGCCCCAAGACAGAGGCTGAAGCTTTCTTT.

The rearrangement joins TRBV6-6 to TRBJ1-5; 8 nucleotides agree with TRBD1. After removal of 6 bases from V and 3 bases from J, the junction contained 7 bases not matched to a gene. Per germline, CDR1 MNHNY and CDR2 SVGAGI (reference sequence). This CDR3 is 15 amino acids long. The CDR3, as DNA: TGTGCCAGCAGACCCGACAGGGGCCCCAATCAGCCCCAGCATTTT. Translation gives CASRPDRGPNQPQHF.

The chain recombines TRBV18 with TRBJ2-3; TRBD1 agrees at 11 bases. The V gene end was trimmed by 3 bases and the J gene end by 5 bases; junction bases not matched to a gene: 4. Germline V gives CDR1 KGHSH, CDR2 LQKENI. The CDR3 spans 15 residues. The CDR3, as DNA: TGTGCCAGCTCACCCCGGACAGGGGGCGGAGATACGCAGTATTTT. Its translation is CASSPRTGGGDTQYF.

V is TRBV6-6 and J is TRBJ2-6; D is unresolved. Trimming shortened V by 4 bases and J by 1 base, and 5 bases separated the two germline ends. Germline values: CDR1 MNHNY, CDR2 SVGAGI (reference sequence). The CDR3 is 14 residues long. CDR3: CASSFQSGANVLTF. CDR3 bases: TGTGCCAGCAGTTTCCAATCTGGGGCCAACGTCCTGACTTTC.

The chain has TRBV5-6 and TRBJ1-2; D is uncertain. The CDR3 is 13 amino acids. Germline V gene sequence: CDR1 SGHDT, CDR2 YYEEEE. The V gene lost 6 bases and the J gene lost 3 bases, with 12 bases spanning the gap. The CDR3 nucleotides read TGTGCCAGCACCCCTACGGCGGACTATGGCTACACCTTC. Translation: CASTPTADYGYTF.

The chain is built from TRBV5-1 and TRBJ2-1; TRBD1 aligns across 7 bases. Trimming removed 6 bases from V and 1 base from J; junction bases left unmatched: 7. Germline V gene data show CDR1 as SGHRS and CDR2 as YFSETQ. The CDR3 runs to 15 residues. CDR3: CASTTQGNSYNEQFF. CDR3 sequence (DNA): TGCGCCAGCACCACACAGGGGAATTCCTACAATGAGCAGTTCTTC.